This TCR beta chain was documented in a study of beta chain features in type 1 diabetes. About the study: When patients were set against healthy donors, age, gender and cell yields were similar. Over all samples combined, some 110 million sorted cells were examined.

About this clone itself: Its antigen is as yet unknown.

The CDR3 totals 15 residues. V lost 3 bases and J lost 1; bases outside the gene matches: 7. Germline lookup yields CDR1 SGDLS and CDR2 YYNGEE. Points from the study as a whole: A cDNA-based sequencing approach could over-represent cells with high TCR expression.

Isolated RNA was reverse transcribed in full, so expressed TCRB transcripts were sequenced. Assay used: immunoSEQ multiplex PCR; TCRdb lists only in-frame clones, some missing. Of 250,000 or so clones listed, roughly 70% are singletons. The TCR originated in a man aged 25 to 45 in good health. The chain joins TRBV9 to TRBJ2-7, with 7 bases identical to TRBD1. The sample consisted of naive CD4+ T cells from blood. CDR3 nucleotides: TGTGCCAGCAGCGCGTCCGGGACAGAGTCCTACGAGCAGTACTTC. Its protein product is CASSASGTESYEQYF.